This T cell receptor (beta chain) is from a study of CD8 T cells in ankylosing spondylitis. This clonotype was counted between two and nine times. Its antigen is as yet unknown. The V gene lost 5 bases and the J gene lost 1 base, with 17 bases spanning the gap. CDR1 is MNHNS and CDR2 is SASEGT in the germline V gene. This CDR3 has 17 amino acids. Study results and limitations: Seemingly distinctive of ankylosing spondylitis blood was a TCR beta motif formed by eight highly homologous variants.

TCRdb reprocessed the 5' RACE reads with MiXCR, giving one entry per CDR3 protein. The sample consists of around 94,000 distinct CDR3 sequences, about 9% of them appearing once. This TCR was sampled from a male donor with ankylosing spondylitis. The V and J genes are TRBV6-1 and TRBJ2-2, with D possibly being TRBD2 (6 bases). Sequencing was carried out using blood, either unsorted or a sorted T cell fraction (not recorded which). The CDR3 nucleotides read TGTGCCAGCAGTCTATTCTTGGGGGGTGGGAACACCGGGGAGCTGTTTTTT. It is translated as CASSLFLGGGNTGELFF.